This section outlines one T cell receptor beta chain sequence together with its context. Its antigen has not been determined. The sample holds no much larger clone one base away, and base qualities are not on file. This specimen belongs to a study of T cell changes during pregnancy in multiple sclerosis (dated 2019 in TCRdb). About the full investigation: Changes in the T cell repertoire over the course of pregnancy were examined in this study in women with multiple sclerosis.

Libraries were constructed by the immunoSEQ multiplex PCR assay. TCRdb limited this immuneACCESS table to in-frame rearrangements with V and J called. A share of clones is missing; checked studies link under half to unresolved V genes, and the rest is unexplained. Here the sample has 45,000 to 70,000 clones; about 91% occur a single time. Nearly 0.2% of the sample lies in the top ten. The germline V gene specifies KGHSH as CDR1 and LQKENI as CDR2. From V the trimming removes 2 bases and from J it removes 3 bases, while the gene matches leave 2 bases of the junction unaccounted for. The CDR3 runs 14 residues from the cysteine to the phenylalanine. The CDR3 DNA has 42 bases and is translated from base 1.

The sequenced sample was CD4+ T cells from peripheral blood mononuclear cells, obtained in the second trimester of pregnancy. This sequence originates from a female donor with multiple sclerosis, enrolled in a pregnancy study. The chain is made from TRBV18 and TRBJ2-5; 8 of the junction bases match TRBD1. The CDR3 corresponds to CASSPRTGKETQYF. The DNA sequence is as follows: TGTGCCAGCTCACCAAGGACAGGGAAAGAGACCCAGTACTTC. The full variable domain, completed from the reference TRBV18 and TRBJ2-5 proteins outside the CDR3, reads NAGVMQNPRHLVRRRGQEARLRCSPMKGHSHVYWYRQLPEEGLKFMVYLQKENIIDESGMPKERFSAEFPKEGPSILRIQQVVRGDSAAYFCASSPRTGKETQYFGPGTRLLVL.